These T cell receptor beta chains were read from a single sample in a study of beta chain features in type 1 diabetes. The assay was immunoSEQ multiplex PCR, and TCRdb's table has in-frame clones only and misses some. The sample contains under 300,000 clones, around 21% of which appear only once. The material sequenced was naive CD4+ T cells from blood. These receptors all come from a woman in her forties with type 1 diabetes. The CDR3 runs from the conserved cysteine through the conserved F or W. The listing skips clone size in some rows; elsewhere it reads once, few, many or a size class.

CASSGPPGGGYTF TRBJ1-2 TRBV25-1 few
CASSLGGLTYEQYF TRBJ2-7 TRBV7-2 .
CASSQYLTGNQPQHF TRBJ1-5 TRBV4-3 .
CASRDGPQETQYF TRBJ2-5 TRBV2 .
CSVAPAASGNTIYF TRBJ1-3 TRBV29-1 few
CSVYSSTDTQYF TRBJ2-3 TRBV29-1 few
CASSQSRTGPNTEAFF TRBJ1-1 TRBV23-1 few
CASSIGQGLAETQYF TRBJ2-5 TRBV6-5 .
CASSQEGRKGPQHF TRBJ1-5 TRBV4-1 .
CASSHNRGGQPQHF TRBJ1-5 TRBV4-3 .
CASSGGTGVEYGYTF TRBJ1-2 TRBV9 .
CASSNTGGETDTQYF TRBJ2-3 TRBV6-4 once
CASSLSQLAGGPDTQYF TRBJ2-3 TRBV28 .
CASRTQETQYF TRBJ2-5 TRBV28 .
CASLQIGGTGELFF TRBJ2-2 TRBV19 .
CAWSVLAGPQETQYF TRBJ2-5 TRBV30 few
CASSIDRAENIQYF TRBJ2-4 TRBV18 .
CAWSVIGGSGEQYF TRBJ2-7 TRBV30 few
CASSRDRAGEETQYF TRBJ2-5 TRBV5-1 .
CASTLPAGTEQYF TRBJ2-7 TRBV28 .
CASAGTGLRETQYF TRBJ2-5 TRBV28 few
CASASGSTGELFF TRBJ2-2 TRBV5-1 .
CSVEPSGPYNEQFF TRBJ2-1 TRBV29-1 few
CASTYRENTEAFF TRBJ1-1 TRBV7-2 .
CASKTGYTEAFF TRBJ1-1 TRBV19 .
CASSATDTYEQYF TRBJ2-7 TRBV28 few
CATGLSADTQYF TRBJ2-3 TRBV28 few
CASSKGQGVYEQYF TRBJ2-7 TRBV18 .
CAWSGGTSGREQYF TRBJ2-7 TRBV30 .
CASSGRTSGMWNEQFF TRBJ2-1 TRBV5-5 .
CASSPSAGGDTQYF TRBJ2-3 TRBV18 few
CASSQGTYEQYF TRBJ2-7 TRBV5-6 few
CASSLNPGTEAFF TRBJ1-1 TRBV5-1 .
CASSLAGGQGALGTQYF TRBJ2-3 TRBV4-3 few
CASSPFGGRNEQFF TRBJ2-1 TRBV7-2 few
CASSGGSSYNEQFF TRBJ2-1 TRBV19 few
CASSFRSAISSGANVLTF TRBJ2-6 TRBV7-2 .
CASSLVGPAEQYF TRBJ2-7 TRBV7-9 few
CAWSVTGVGETQYF TRBJ2-5 TRBV30 few
CASSSPSAKNEQFF TRBJ2-1 TRBV19 few
CASSVTPEGNQPQHF TRBJ1-5 TRBV9 .
CSASLRDSNYRRTF TRBJ1-2 TRBV29-1 .